Listed below are T cell receptor beta chains from one sample, sequenced in a study of T cells after posttransplantation cyclophosphamide. Sequencing used immunoSEQ multiplex PCR; TCRdb keeps in-frame clones, though not all of them. The sample includes some 4,300 clones, about 82% of them seen just once. Material: PBMCs, obtained after allogeneic stem cell transplant with posttransplant cyclophosphamide. Receptors originate from a male patient aged 40-55 years who received an allogeneic stem cell transplant from a related donor, was CMV-positive, and had acute and chronic GVHD. Some of these T cells may belong to the graft donor. Both conserved end residues are part of each CDR3. The D gene is left open where the match is weak. Size tells how often a clone was seen (once, few, many) or the class of an expanded clone, and some rows leave it out.

CDR3aa | CDR3nt | abundance | d_gene | j_gene | v_gene
CASSLRLRTSGTDTQYF | TGTGCCAGCAGCCTTAGGCTGAGGACTAGCGGCACAGATACGCAGTATTTT | . | TRBD2 | TRBJ2-3 | TRBV7-8
CASSLDGGWYQPQHF | TGTGCCAGCAGCTTAGATGGGGGCTGGTATCAGCCCCAGCATTTT | . | . | TRBJ1-5 | TRBV11-2
CASSDGTVRVEQFF | TGTGCCAGCAGTGATGGGACAGTCAGGGTTGAGCAGTTCTTC | . | TRBD1 | TRBJ2-1 | TRBV6-1
CAWNGQGVLNYGYTF | TGTGCCTGGAATGGACAGGGGGTTCTTAACTATGGCTACACCTTC | . | TRBD1 | TRBJ1-2 | TRBV30
CASSESGGGYEQYF | TGTGCCAGCAGTGAATCAGGGGGCGGCTACGAGCAGTACTTC | few | TRBD1 | TRBJ2-7 | TRBV25-1
CASSRFAGSSTDTQYF | TGTGCCAGCAGCCGTTTCGCGGGGTCAAGCACAGATACGCAGTATTTT | . | . | TRBJ2-3 | TRBV11-3
CASSRTGEAEAFF | TGCGCCAGCAGTCGTACAGGGGAGGCTGAAGCTTTCTTT | . | TRBD1 | TRBJ1-1 | TRBV5-1
CASSVFGNTNTDTQYF | TGTGCCAGCAGCGTATTTGGCAACACGAACACAGATACGCAGTATTTT | . | . | TRBJ2-3 | TRBV9
CASSTTGMTEAFF | TGTGCCAGTAGTACGACAGGGATGACTGAAGCTTTCTTT | . | TRBD1 | TRBJ1-1 | TRBV19
CASSTESGTGELFF | TGTGCCAGTAGTACGGAGAGCGGTACCGGGGAGCTGTTTTTT | few | . | TRBJ2-2 | TRBV19
CASSRTGVLYGYTF | TGTGCCAGCAGTAGGACAGGGGTATTGTATGGCTACACCTTC | . | TRBD1 | TRBJ1-2 | TRBV28
CAWSLYRLRDTYNEQFF | TGTGCCTGGAGCCTCTACCGTCTCCGGGACACGTACAATGAGCAGTTCTTC | . | . | TRBJ2-1 | TRBV30
CASRGTNRDYEQYF | TGTGCCAGCAGGGGGACTAACCGAGACTACGAGCAGTACTTC | once | TRBD2 | TRBJ2-7 | TRBV6-5
CASSFGDRGGETQYF | TGTGCTAGCAGCTTTGGAGACAGGGGAGGAGAGACCCAGTACTTC | . | TRBD1 | TRBJ2-5 | TRBV7-7
CASTLAIARGNIQYF | TGTGCCAGCACACTCGCCATAGCGCGGGGAAACATTCAGTACTTC | . | . | TRBJ2-4 | TRBV28
CASSIVTGGAGTEAFF | TGTGCCAGTAGTATTGTCACAGGGGGCGCGGGCACTGAAGCTTTCTTT | . | TRBD1 | TRBJ1-1 | TRBV19
CASSQDPTSGDNEQFF | TGCGCCAGCAGCCAAGATCCTACTAGCGGGGACAATGAGCAGTTCTTC | medium-sized | TRBD2 | TRBJ2-1 | TRBV4-1